The next 27 T cell receptor beta chains were all read from a single sample in a study of identical twins. TCRdb recomputed calls from the 5' RACE reads with MiXCR, one row per CDR3 protein. The sample contains 1.5 million to 2 million distinct CDR3 sequences, under 35% of which appear only once. The sequenced sample was cord blood. Every receptor here comes from a newborn girl in good health.

This clonotype was seen more than once but under ten times. The gene calls are TRBV7-9 and TRBJ2-1; no firm D call. Trimming took off 0 bases at V and 8 bases at J, with 11 bases between the two ends. This CDR3 comprises 14 residues. Germline loops: CDR1 SEHNR, CDR2 FQNEAQ (reference sequence). DNA for the CDR3: TGTGCCAGCAGCTTAGCGAACCAGCCCGATGAGCAGTTCTTC. It encodes CASSLANQPDEQFF.

This clonotype occurred a few times. V gene TRBV7-2 combines with J gene TRBJ2-3; TRBD2 matches 12 bases. With V trimmed by 4 bases and J by 0 bases, 5 bases remained unmatched. The CDR3 consists of 17 residues. Germline V gene sequence: CDR1 SGHTA, CDR2 FQGNSA. CDR3 loop: CASSSEGLAGSTDTQYF. CDR3 DNA: TGTGCCAGCAGCTCGGAAGGACTAGCGGGGAGCACAGATACGCAGTATTTT. The full variable domain, with the rest looked up from reference TRBV7-2 and TRBJ2-3, is GAGVSQSPSNKVTEKGKDVELRCDPISGHTALYWYRQSLGQGLEFLIYFQGNSAPDKSGLPSDRFSAERTGGSVSTLTIQRTQQEDSAVYLCASSSEGLAGSTDTQYFGPGTRLTVL.

This clonotype was detected only a few times. This chain links TRBV24-1 with TRBJ1-2; D not certain. Germline lookup yields CDR1 KGHDR and CDR2 SFDVKD. CDR3 length: 13 amino acids. Deletions cut 2 bases from V and 8 bases from J, with 11 bases between. CDR3 nucleotides: TGTGCCACCAGTGATTCCCCGGGCAGCGGCTACACCTTC. Protein product: CATSDSPGSGYTF.

This sequence joins TRBV20-1 and TRBJ1-5, with D uncertain. The CDR3 has 14 residues. The V and J ends lost 4 bases and 6 bases respectively, with 16 bases between them. The germline V gene has CDR1 DFQATT and CDR2 SNEGSKA (reference sequence). The CDR3 DNA is TGCAGTGCTACCAGAAGGGTGATTAGTCAGCCCCAGCATTTT. Translated: CSATRRVISQPQHF.

V is TRBV28 and J is TRBJ2-1; D possibly corresponds to TRBD1 (6 bases). The CDR3 runs 15 residues. Germline loops: CDR1 MDHEN, CDR2 SYDVKM. V was cut by 7 bases and J by 2 bases, with 15 bases left in between. As DNA, the CDR3 is TGTGCCAGCACCCGCTCCGGGACACCCTACAATGAGCAGTTCTTC. This codes for CASTRSGTPYNEQFF.

This clonotype appeared a few times. The chain uses TRBV20-1 and TRBJ2-3, with no clear D. V dropped 1 base and J dropped 2 bases, with 10 bases sitting between them. CDR1 DFQATT and CDR2 SNEGSKA come from the germline V gene (reference sequence). There are 14 residues in the CDR3. The CDR3: CSARVPGATDTQYF. The CDR3 region has the DNA TGCAGTGCTAGAGTTCCGGGCGCCACAGATACGCAGTATTTT.

The rearrangement joins TRBV12-3 or TRBV12-4 to TRBJ2-1; TRBD1 is a possible D gene (5 bases). This CDR3 is built from 13 residues. V lost 2 bases, J lost 12 bases, and 14 bases lay in between. The CDR3 region is CASSLRGRKGQFF. In nucleotides, the CDR3 is TGTGCCAGCAGTTTAAGGGGAAGGAAGGGGCAGTTCTTC.

This sequence joins TRBV5-5 and TRBJ2-7; the match to TRBD2 covers 9 bases. Germline V gene lookup returns CDR1 SGHKS and CDR2 YYEKEE (reference sequence). V gave up 2 bases and J gave up 0 bases; unmatched junction bases: 3. The CDR3 is 15 residues long. This CDR3 is CASSFSSGASYEQYF. CDR3 DNA: TGTGCCAGCAGCTTTTCTAGCGGGGCCTCCTACGAGCAGTACTTC.

Comments on this clonotype: The final CDR3 position lacks the conserved phenylalanine or tryptophan, pointing to a likely read error. This chain joins TRBV20-1 and TRBJ2-1, with TRBD2 matching 7 bases. Germline values: CDR1 DFQATT, CDR2 SNEGSKA (reference sequence). The CDR3 spans 16 residues. V trimming: 0 bases; J trimming: 0 bases; junction bases outside the gene matches: 5. CDR3: CSARDLGGSSYNEQFL. DNA for the CDR3: TGCAGTGCTAGAGATCTGGGCGGGAGCTCCTACAATGAGCAGTTCTTA.

V and J are TRBV2 and TRBJ2-5, with no clear D. Gene TRBJ2-1 matches the end of the DNA better, so the J call may be wrong. Germline assignment: CDR1 SNHLY and CDR2 FYNNEI. The CDR3 consists of 13 residues. CDR3 loop: CASSEIPQETQFF. In DNA form, the CDR3 reads TGTGCCAGCAGTGAAATCCCCCAAGAGACCCAGTTCTTC.

The chain employs TRBV6-1 and TRBJ1-1; D gene ambiguous. V shed 6 bases and J shed 0 bases, with 11 bases lying between them. CDR1 is MNHNS and CDR2 is SASEGT in the germline V gene. CDR3 length: 14 residues. The CDR3 sequence: CASRTTQVNTEAFF. The CDR3 DNA is TGTGCCAGCAGGACAACTCAGGTGAACACTGAAGCTTTCTTT.

There are a few counts of this clonotype. The rearrangement uses TRBV10-1 and TRBJ2-5; TRBD1 aligns across 7 bases. CDR3 length equals 14 residues. The germline V gene has CDR1 WNHNN and CDR2 SYGVQD (reference sequence). The V and J ends lost 0 bases and 4 bases, in that order; junction bases with no gene match: 2. The CDR3 is CASSESRGRETQYF. CDR3 sequence (DNA): TGCGCCAGCAGTGAGTCTAGGGGGCGAGAGACCCAGTACTTC.

The chain is built from TRBV7-9 and TRBJ1-5, with D uncertain. CDR3 length: 15 residues. Germline assignment: CDR1 SEHNR and CDR2 FQNEAQ (reference sequence). The V end was cut by 4 bases, the J end by 0 bases, with 10 bases between. CDR3 protein: CASSSHTRSNQPQHF. Here the CDR3 DNA reads TGTGCCAGCAGCTCCCATACGCGTAGCAATCAGCCCCAGCATTTT.

The chain links TRBV7-9 to TRBJ1-5; a possible D gene is TRBD1 (5 bases). V shed 5 bases and J shed 1 base, with 9 bases lying between them. The CDR3 is made up of 14 amino acids. The germline CDR1 and CDR2 sequences are SEHNR and FQNEAQ (reference sequence). The CDR3 bases are TGTGCCAGCAGCGTCGGGGCCAGCAATCAGCCCCAGCATTTT. Amino acids: CASSVGASNQPQHF.

This clonotype was picked up a small number of times. The J gene is TRBJ1-2, the V gene TRBV5-8; 8 nucleotides agree with TRBD1. V shed 1 base, J shed 3 bases, and the junction held 8 bases outside the gene matches. The germline CDR1 and CDR2 sequences are SGHTS and YDEGEE. This CDR3 is built from 16 residues. The CDR3: CASSLKGTGEYYGYTF. DNA of the CDR3: TGTGCCAGCAGCTTGAAGGGGACAGGCGAATACTATGGCTACACCTTC.

This clonotype was seen a handful of times. The J gene is TRBJ1-4, the V gene TRBV20-1, with unresolved D. V lost 2 bases and J lost 3, with 10 bases in between. The germline V gene encodes CDR1 DFQATT and CDR2 SNEGSKA (reference sequence). CDR3 size: 14 residues. The CDR3 protein is CSARYGSANEKLFF. The CDR3 coding sequence is TGCAGTGCTAGATACGGCAGCGCTAATGAAAAACTGTTTTTT.

This clonotype was observed a handful of times. The chain links TRBV18 to TRBJ2-3, with D tentatively TRBD1 or TRBD2 (6 bases each). The V end lost 5 bases, the J end lost 13 bases, and 16 bases lay between the germline ends. Looked up from germline, CDR1 is KGHSH and CDR2 is LQKENI. This CDR3 is 12 amino acids long. The CDR3 here is CASSMEGDQKYF. Here the CDR3 DNA reads TGTGCCAGCTCAATGGAGGGGGACCAGAAGTATTTT.

This clonotype came up a few times. For the CDR3, the DNA is TGTGCCAGCAGCCAAGATCCAAGGGGGGACAATGAGCAGTACTTC. It specifies CASSQDPRGDNEQYF. This chain links TRBV4-2 with TRBJ2-5; D assignment may be TRBD1 or TRBD2 (6 bases each). V was clipped by 0 bases and J by 11 bases, with 19 bases between them. Per germline, CDR1 LGHNA and CDR2 YNFKEQ. The CDR3 length is 15 residues.

The sample holds a few counts of this clonotype. The chain links TRBV6-5 to TRBJ1-2; no clear D. Germline CDR1 reads MNHEY; CDR2 reads SVGAGI. This CDR3 has 15 amino acids. The V and J ends lost 7 bases and 0 bases respectively, with 15 bases between them. CDR3 protein: CASTPVPRANYGYTF. The CDR3 nucleotides are TGTGCCAGCACCCCTGTTCCCCGGGCTAACTATGGCTACACCTTC.

This clonotype has only a few counts. The gene calls are TRBV4-2 and TRBJ2-1, with 8 bases identical to TRBD1. V was clipped by 3 bases and J by 8 bases; unmatched bases: 9. The CDR3 contains 15 residues. Per germline, CDR1 LGHNA and CDR2 YNFKEQ. CDR3 in amino acids: CASSQGTQGAHEQFF. DNA of the CDR3: TGTGCCAGCAGCCAGGGAACCCAGGGGGCGCATGAGCAGTTCTTC.

This clonotype is a singleton in its sample. This chain connects TRBV5-6 to TRBJ2-4; 10 positions agree with TRBD1. The J call may not be correct, given that the DNA end is closer to TRBJ2-7. The CDR3 consists of 15 residues. CDR1 is SGHDT and CDR2 is YYEEEE in the germline V gene. The DNA of the CDR3 is TGTGCCAGCAGCTGGGACAGGGGAAAACTCTACGAGCAGTACTTC. This gives the protein CASSWDRGKLYEQYF.

This chain uses TRBV20-1 with TRBJ2-1, with D perhaps TRBD1 (7 bases). CDR3 length: 16 residues. Germline CDR1 and CDR2: DFQATT and SNEGSKA (reference sequence). With 6 bases removed from V and 1 base from J, the gap between germline ends came to 19 bases. In DNA form, the CDR3 reads TGCAGTGCCCCAGGAGGGGGCGCCGGTTCCTACAATGAGCAGTTCTTC. The encoded protein is CSAPGGGAGSYNEQFF.

This clonotype turned up a few times. The genes are TRBV4-1 and TRBJ1-5, with 11 bases matching TRBD1. The germline gives CDR1 MGHRA, CDR2 YSYEKL. After removal of 4 bases from V and 0 bases from J, the junction contained 8 bases not matched to a gene. This CDR3 spans 18 amino acids. The chain's CDR3 is CASSPRTGGVYSNQPQHF. The CDR3 DNA reads as TGCGCCAGCAGCCCCCGGACAGGGGGCGTTTATAGCAATCAGCCCCAGCATTTT.

The rearrangement links TRBV7-2 to TRBJ1-1; the D is unclear. CDR3 length: 13 residues. Germline V gives CDR1 SGHTA, CDR2 FQGNSA. V was shortened by 1 base and J by 2 bases, with 5 bases between the two germline ends. This chain's CDR3 is CASSLEYNTEAFF. As DNA, the CDR3 is TGTGCCAGCAGCTTAGAGTATAACACTGAAGCTTTCTTT. Looking up the rest from reference TRBV7-2 and TRBJ1-1 gives the full variable domain: GAGVSQSPSNKVTEKGKDVELRCDPISGHTALYWYRQSLGQGLEFLIYFQGNSAPDKSGLPSDRFSAERTGGSVSTLTIQRTQQEDSAVYLCASSLEYNTEAFFGQGTRLTVV.

This clonotype was found a few times. The chain recombines TRBV11-2 with TRBJ1-2, with D unclear. Per the germline V gene, CDR1 is SGHAT and CDR2 is FQNNGV. The CDR3 length is 16 residues. Deletions cut 0 bases from V and 4 bases from J, with 15 bases between. The CDR3 protein is CASSLEGAAAFYGYTF. The CDR3 nucleotides read TGTGCCAGCAGCTTAGAGGGCGCGGCGGCCTTCTATGGCTACACCTTC.

Comments on this clonotype: Its ends do not fully match the called genes, so a read error is possible. The chain links TRBV12-3 or TRBV12-4 to TRBJ2-5; TRBD2 aligns across 10 bases. The J call may be incorrect, as the DNA end agrees better with TRBJ2-7. This CDR3 has 18 residues. The CDR3 nucleotides read TGTGCCAGCAACCCGTCCGGCCATCTAGCGGGAGTGTCCTTCGAGCAGTACTTC. The encoded protein is CASNPSGHLAGVSFEQYF.

In its sample, this clonotype was seen a few times. The rearrangement uses TRBV6-5 and TRBJ2-7, with 7 bases fitting TRBD1. CDR1 is MNHEY, CDR2 SVGAGI, per germline. CDR3 length: 15 residues. V dropped 6 bases and J dropped 7; count of bases not matched to a gene: 15. This CDR3 reads CASSYRDRVYREQYF. The CDR3 DNA follows: TGTGCCAGCAGCTACCGGGACAGAGTATACAGGGAGCAGTACTTC.